A single sample gave rise to the 18 T cell receptor beta chains below, sequenced in a study of glioma-infiltrating T cells after dendritic cell vaccination. Time point specified: after dendritic cell vaccination, including at tumor progression/relapse. Assay: immunoSEQ multiplex PCR; the TCRdb copy retains only in-frame clones and omits some. The table lists 100,000 to 120,000 clones, almost 90% of them singletons. The source was blood, collected after dendritic cell vaccination. The origin of the receptors is a human donor with glioblastoma.

J is TRBJ2-3 and V is TRBV27; 8 nucleotides match TRBD2. Losses at the gene ends were 3 bases for V and 2 bases for J; bases not matched to a gene: 7. The germline V gene has CDR1 MNHEY and CDR2 SMNVEV (reference sequence). This CDR3 is 16 amino acids long. The CDR3 is CASSFMREVLTDTQYF. The CDR3 DNA sequence: TGTGCCAGCAGTTTTATGCGGGAGGTCCTCACAGATACGCAGTATTTT.

The chain has TRBV21-1 and TRBJ2-1; the tabulated D call, TRBD2, remains unverified against the DNA. TRBV21-1 is an annotated pseudogene. This CDR3 region has 16 residues. CDR3 protein: CASSTTLAGAFNEQFF. DNA of the CDR3: TGTGCCAGCAGCACCACACTAGCGGGGGCTTTCAATGAGCAGTTCTTC.

The chain carries TRBV7-9 and TRBJ1-2; 9 bases map to TRBD1. Germline values: CDR1 SEHNR, CDR2 FQNEAQ (reference sequence). This CDR3 is built from 15 residues. V was pared by 5 bases and J by 7 bases, with 11 bases of the junction left unmatched. CDR3 amino acids: CASSVLRDRDTGYTF. The CDR3 DNA reads TGTGCCAGCAGCGTCCTCCGGGACAGGGATACTGGCTACACCTTC.

The rearrangement joins TRBV2 to TRBJ2-5; 9 bases fit TRBD2. Germline CDR1 and CDR2: SNHLY and FYNNEI. V trimming: 2 bases; J trimming: 2 bases; junction bases outside the gene matches: 3. This CDR3 is built from 15 residues. DNA for the CDR3: TGTGCCAGCAGTGAACTTCTAGCGGGGCAAGAGACCCAGTACTTC. This codes for CASSELLAGQETQYF. The whole variable domain, filled in from reference TRBV2 and TRBJ2-5, reads EPEVTQTPSHQVTQMGQEVILRCVPISNHLYFYWYRQILGQKVEFLVSFYNNEISEKSEIFDDQFSVERPDGSNFTLKIRSTKLEDSAMYFCASSELLAGQETQYFGPGTRLLVL.

The chain recombines TRBV5-1 with TRBJ2-7, with D perhaps matching TRBD1 (5 bases). Germline V gives CDR1 SGHRS, CDR2 YFSETQ. V was pared by 1 base and J by 5 bases, with 16 bases between. This CDR3 has 15 amino acids. CDR3 DNA: TGCGCCAGCAGCTTGTCAATGGGGCTCCCCCACGAGCAGTACTTC. It translates to CASSLSMGLPHEQYF. Together with reference TRBV5-1 and TRBJ2-7, the CDR3 gives the full variable domain: KAGVTQTPRYLIKTRGQQVTLSCSPISGHRSVSWYQQTPGQGLQFLFEYFSETQRNKGNFPGRFSGRQFSNSRSEMNVSTLELGDSALYLCASSLSMGLPHEQYFGPGTRLTVT.

The chain uses TRBV7-9 and TRBJ2-7; D remains ambiguous. CDR3 length: 14 residues. The germline gives CDR1 SEHNR, CDR2 FQNEAQ (reference sequence). Trimming left V 3 bases short and J 0 bases short, with 9 bases between. DNA of the CDR3: TGTGCCAGCAGCTTGGGCGATTACTCCTACGAGCAGTACTTC. As protein: CASSLGDYSYEQYF. The variable domain in full, completed from reference TRBV7-9 and TRBJ2-7, reads DTGVSQNPRHKITKRGQNVTFRCDPISEHNRLYWYRQTLGQGPEFLTYFQNEAQLEKSRLLSDRFSAERPKGSFSTLEIQRTEQGDSAMYLCASSLGDYSYEQYFGPGTRLTVT.

The J gene is TRBJ1-3, the V gene TRBV6-1; D ambiguous. The V end lost 3 bases, the J end lost 9 bases, and 6 bases lay between the germline ends. The germline V gene encodes CDR1 MNHNS and CDR2 SASEGT. The length of the CDR3 is 11 residues. CDR3 DNA sequence: TGTGCCAGCAGTGAGGGAGGCACCATATATTTT. This translates into CASSEGGTIYF.

This chain connects TRBV7-6 to TRBJ2-7, with 10 bases fitting TRBD2. After removal of 3 bases from V and 6 bases from J, the junction contained 8 bases not matched to a gene. This CDR3 is 15 amino acids long. From germline, CDR1 is SGHVS and CDR2 FNYEAQ. The CDR3 DNA is TGTGCCAGCAGCTTGGCAACTAGCGGGGTGGGCGAGCAGTACTTC. Protein product: CASSLATSGVGEQYF.

This chain links TRBV30 with TRBJ1-1, with 7 nucleotides matching TRBD1. Germline CDR1 is GTSNPN and CDR2 is SVGIG (reference sequence). V gave up 0 bases and J gave up 1 base; unmatched junction bases: 17. The CDR3 has 19 amino acids. The CDR3 here is CAWSVHITGVSTPNTEAFF. CDR3 bases: TGTGCCTGGAGTGTACATATAACAGGGGTATCGACGCCGAACACTGAAGCTTTCTTT. The full variable domain, completed using reference TRBV30 and TRBJ1-1, is SQTIHQWPATLVQPVGSPLSLECTVEGTSNPNLYWYRQAAGRGLQLLFYSVGIGQISSEVPQNLSASRPQDRQFILSSKKLLLSDSGFYLCAWSVHITGVSTPNTEAFFGQGTRLTVV.

V gene TRBV2 combines with J gene TRBJ2-7; 8 nucleotides match TRBD2. Germline V gene lookup returns CDR1 SNHLY and CDR2 FYNNEI. V gave up 5 bases and J gave up 0 bases; unmatched junction bases: 3. The CDR3 is 14 residues long. This CDR3 is CASSSGSLSYEQYF. The CDR3 nucleotides are TGTGCCAGCAGTAGCGGGAGCCTCTCCTACGAGCAGTACTTC.

The chain combines TRBV18 with TRBJ1-2, with D possibly TRBD1 on 5 matching bases. The CDR3 sequence is 14 residues long. From germline, CDR1 is KGHSH and CDR2 LQKENI. V was pared by 0 bases and J by 7 bases, with 12 bases between. CDR3 DNA: TGTGCCAGCTCACCACCGAATAAGGGGTTTGGCTACACCTTC. Translated: CASSPPNKGFGYTF.

V and J are TRBV6-1 and TRBJ1-2; D not resolved. The CDR3 has 14 amino acids. Trimming removed 4 bases from V and 7 bases from J, with 16 bases in between. The germline gives CDR1 MNHNS, CDR2 SASEGT. CDR3 amino acids: CASSARFKTSGYTF. The CDR3 DNA reads as TGTGCCAGCAGTGCCAGGTTTAAAACGTCTGGCTACACCTTC.

This rearrangement joins TRBV5-4 to TRBJ1-5; 7 positions agree with TRBD1. There are 14 residues in the CDR3. V was clipped by 0 bases and J by 7 bases; unmatched bases: 4. CDR1 is SGHNT and CDR2 is YYREEE in the germline V gene (reference sequence). The CDR3 DNA reads as TGTGCCAGCAGCTTGGGACAGGGAGGACAGCCCCAGCATTTT. The encoded protein is CASSLGQGGQPQHF. The full variable domain, rest sourced from reference TRBV5-4 and TRBJ1-5, is ETGVTQSPTHLIKTRGQQVTLRCSSQSGHNTVSWYQQALGQGPQFIFQYYREEENGRGNFPPRFSGLQFPNYSSELNVNALELDDSALYLCASSLGQGGQPQHFGDGTRLSIL.

This clone is a singleton in its sample. This rearrangement joins TRBV7-9 to TRBJ1-2, with 9 bases fitting TRBD1. The CDR3 consists of 14 residues. The V gene's germline CDR1 is SEHNR and CDR2 FQNEAQ (reference sequence). Trimming cost V 7 bases and J 5 bases; bases outside gene matches: 8. The CDR3 reads CASTPPDRGYGYTF. CDR3 in DNA: TGTGCCAGCACCCCCCCGGACAGGGGATATGGCTACACCTTC. The full variable domain, in which reference TRBV7-9 and TRBJ1-2 provide the parts outside the CDR3, is DTGVSQNPRHKITKRGQNVTFRCDPISEHNRLYWYRQTLGQGPEFLTYFQNEAQLEKSRLLSDRFSAERPKGSFSTLEIQRTEQGDSAMYLCASTPPDRGYGYTFGSGTRLTVV.

This chain links TRBV4-1 with TRBJ2-7, with 7 bases identical to TRBD1. CDR1 is MGHRA and CDR2 is YSYEKL in the germline V gene. The V and J ends lost 6 bases and 2 bases, in that order; junction bases with no gene match: 10. The CDR3 is 15 amino acids. CDR3 coding DNA: TGCGCCAGCAGTAGCTCTGGGACAGATCCCTACGAGCAGTACTTC. Translating it yields CASSSSGTDPYEQYF.

The V and J genes are TRBV5-4 and TRBJ2-2, with 7 bases matching TRBD1. Germline CDR1 and CDR2: SGHNT and YYREEE (reference sequence). This CDR3 contains 15 residues. V lost 0 bases and J lost 2; bases outside the gene matches: 1. The CDR3 reads CASSLGQGNTGELFF. CDR3 coding DNA: TGTGCCAGCAGCTTGGGACAGGGTAACACCGGGGAGCTGTTTTTT.

This clone occurred a few times. J is TRBJ1-2 and V is TRBV19; D is perhaps TRBD1 (5 bases). The V and J ends lost 5 bases and 3 bases respectively, with 19 bases between them. The length of the CDR3 is 16 residues. Germline assignment: CDR1 LNHDA and CDR2 SQIVND (reference sequence). CDR3 in amino acids: CASSEKRTGRDYGYTF. The CDR3 nucleotides are TGTGCCAGTAGTGAGAAGAGAACAGGCAGGGACTATGGCTACACCTTC.

The chain has TRBV14 and TRBJ2-5; 8 nucleotides line up with TRBD1. Germline CDR1 is SGHDN and CDR2 is FVKESK. The CDR3 covers 14 residues. V was pared by 4 bases and J by 5 bases, with 6 bases of the junction left unmatched. The CDR3 DNA sequence: TGTGCCAGCAGCCCACAGGGGGGATGGGAGACCCAGTACTTC. Translating it yields CASSPQGGWETQYF.